This section outlines one T cell receptor (beta chain) sequence together with its context. The antigen is not known. Some clones are missing from TCRdb's copy, which holds only in-frame ones; the method was immunoSEQ multiplex PCR. The sample lists tens of thousands of clones, approximately 80% occurring once. The CDR3 sequence is 13 residues long. V was pared by 1 base and J by 5 bases, with 5 bases between. Germline lookup yields CDR1 SNHLY and CDR2 FYNNEI. Prior autoimmune disease or systemic immunosuppression barred patients. This sample was taken from a study of OX40 agonist ivuxolimab in advanced cancers. Study at large: Three patients responded partially, comprising one with hepatocellular carcinoma and two with cutaneous melanoma.

Study-level results: There were also nonresponders showing low normalized T-cell clonal expansion. Researchers did not establish what antigens the expanded peripheral T cells target.

The chain links TRBV2 to TRBJ2-2, with D hard to call. This clonotype was sampled from an adult with an advanced solid tumor such as melanoma, head and neck, liver or kidney cancer. The source was CD4+ or CD8+ T cells sorted from blood, collected in a trial of the OX40 agonist ivuxolimab. The CDR3 DNA reads as TGTGCCAGCAGTGAAGGGGGAACCGGGGAGCTGTTTTTT. It is translated as CASSEGGTGELFF.